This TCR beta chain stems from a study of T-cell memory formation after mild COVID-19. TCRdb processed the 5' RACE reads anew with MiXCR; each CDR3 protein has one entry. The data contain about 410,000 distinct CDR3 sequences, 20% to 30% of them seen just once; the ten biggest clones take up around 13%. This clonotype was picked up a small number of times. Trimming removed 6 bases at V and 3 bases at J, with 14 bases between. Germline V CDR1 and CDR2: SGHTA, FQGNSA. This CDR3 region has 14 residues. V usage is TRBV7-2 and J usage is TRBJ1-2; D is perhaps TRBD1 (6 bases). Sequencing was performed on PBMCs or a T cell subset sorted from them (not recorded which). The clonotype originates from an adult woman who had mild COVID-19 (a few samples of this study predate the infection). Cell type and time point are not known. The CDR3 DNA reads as TGTGCCAGCAGTTCGGGGGGCATAGACTATGGCTACACCTTC. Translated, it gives CASSSGGIDYGYTF.